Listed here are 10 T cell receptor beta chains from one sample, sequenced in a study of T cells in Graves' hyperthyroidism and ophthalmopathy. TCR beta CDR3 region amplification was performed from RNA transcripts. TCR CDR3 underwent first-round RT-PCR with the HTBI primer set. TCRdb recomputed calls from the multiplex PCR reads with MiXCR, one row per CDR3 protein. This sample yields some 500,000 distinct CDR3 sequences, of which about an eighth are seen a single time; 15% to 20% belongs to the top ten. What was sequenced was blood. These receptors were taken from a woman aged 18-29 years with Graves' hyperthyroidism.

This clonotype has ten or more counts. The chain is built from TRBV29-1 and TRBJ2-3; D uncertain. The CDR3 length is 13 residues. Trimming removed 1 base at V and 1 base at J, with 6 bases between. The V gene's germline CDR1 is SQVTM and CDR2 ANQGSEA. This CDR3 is CSVEAGGTDTQYF. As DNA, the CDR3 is TGCAGCGTTGAAGCTGGGGGCACAGATACGCAGTATTTT.

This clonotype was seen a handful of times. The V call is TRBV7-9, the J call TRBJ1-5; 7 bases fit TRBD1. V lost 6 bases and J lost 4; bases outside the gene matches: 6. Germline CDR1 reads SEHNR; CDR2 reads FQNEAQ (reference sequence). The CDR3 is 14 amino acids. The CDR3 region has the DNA TGTGCCAGCAGTTTGACAGGGTTGAATCAGCCCCAGCATTTT. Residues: CASSLTGLNQPQHF.

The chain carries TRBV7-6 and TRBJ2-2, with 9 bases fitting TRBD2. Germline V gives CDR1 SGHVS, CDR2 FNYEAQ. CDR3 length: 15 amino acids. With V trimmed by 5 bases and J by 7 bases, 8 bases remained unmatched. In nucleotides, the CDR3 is TGTGCCAGCAGCATTAGCGGGAGATTAAGCGGGGAGCTGTTTTTT. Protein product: CASSISGRLSGELFF.

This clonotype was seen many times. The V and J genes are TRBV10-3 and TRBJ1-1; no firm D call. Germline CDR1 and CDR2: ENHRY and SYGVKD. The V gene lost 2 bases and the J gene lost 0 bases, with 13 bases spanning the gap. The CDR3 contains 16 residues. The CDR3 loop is CAISEAVGFMNTEAFF. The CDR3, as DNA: TGTGCCATCAGTGAGGCTGTAGGCTTCATGAACACTGAAGCTTTCTTT.

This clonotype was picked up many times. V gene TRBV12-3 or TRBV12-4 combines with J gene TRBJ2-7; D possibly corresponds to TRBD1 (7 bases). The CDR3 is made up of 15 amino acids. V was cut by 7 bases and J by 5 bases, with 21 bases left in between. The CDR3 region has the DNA TGTGCCAGCACCACCTGGGCGGGACAGAGCCACGAGCAGTACTTC. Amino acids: CASTTWAGQSHEQYF.

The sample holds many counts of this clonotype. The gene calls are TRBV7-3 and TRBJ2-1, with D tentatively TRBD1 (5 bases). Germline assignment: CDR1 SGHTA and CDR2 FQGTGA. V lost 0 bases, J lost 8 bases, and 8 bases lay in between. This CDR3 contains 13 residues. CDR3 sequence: CASSLTPRDEQFF. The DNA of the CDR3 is TGTGCCAGCAGCTTAACCCCCAGGGATGAGCAGTTCTTC.

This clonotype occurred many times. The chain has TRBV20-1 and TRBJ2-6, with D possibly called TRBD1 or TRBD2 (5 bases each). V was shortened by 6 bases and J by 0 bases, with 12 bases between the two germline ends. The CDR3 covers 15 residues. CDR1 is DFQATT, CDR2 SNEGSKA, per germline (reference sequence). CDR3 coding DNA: TGCAGTGCCCCGGCAGGGAGCTCTGGGGCCAACGTCCTGACTTTC. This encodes CSAPAGSSGANVLTF.

The CDR3: CASSLAREIRYGYTF. CDR3 bases: TGTGCCAGCAGCTTAGCACGTGAGATCCGTTATGGCTACACCTTC. The V and J genes are TRBV7-9 and TRBJ1-2; D call uncertain. The CDR3 is made up of 15 amino acids. Trimming pared 0 bases from V and 5 bases from J, leaving 13 bases between. From germline, CDR1 is SEHNR and CDR2 FQNEAQ (reference sequence).

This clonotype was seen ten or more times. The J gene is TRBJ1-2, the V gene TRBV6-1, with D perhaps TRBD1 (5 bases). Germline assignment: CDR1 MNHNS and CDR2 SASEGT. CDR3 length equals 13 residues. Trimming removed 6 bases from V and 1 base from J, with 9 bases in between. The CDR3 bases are TGTGCCAGCAGCCCGGACATTAACTATGGCTACACCTTC. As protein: CASSPDINYGYTF.

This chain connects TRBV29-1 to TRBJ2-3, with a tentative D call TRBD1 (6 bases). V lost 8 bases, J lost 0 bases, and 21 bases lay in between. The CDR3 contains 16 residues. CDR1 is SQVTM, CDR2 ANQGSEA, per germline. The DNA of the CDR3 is TGCAGCCTCCCGGGGCAGACAGGCGCTAGCACAGATACGCAGTATTTT. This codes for CSLPGQTGASTDTQYF.